These 16 T cell receptor beta chains came from one sample sequenced in a study of shared clonotypes between healthy human individuals. Sequenced by immunoSEQ multiplex PCR; TCRdb stores in-frame clones only, minus some. The sample yields about 1.5 million clones, under 99% seen once. Material: naive CD4+ T cells sorted from blood. Subset given: CD45RA+ positively selected. The receptors shown here come from a man aged 25-45 years in good health.

This chain links TRBV27 with TRBJ2-7, with 8 bases lining up with TRBD2. This CDR3 contains 15 residues. The germline V gene encodes CDR1 MNHEY and CDR2 SMNVEV (reference sequence). J gave up 3 bases and V 5 bases, and 9 bases lay outside the gene matches. CDR3 sequence: CASSGVVAGSYEQYF. CDR3 DNA sequence: TGTGCCAGCAGTGGGGTGGTAGCGGGGAGCTACGAGCAGTACTTC.

Comments on this clone: Other nucleotide sequences from this sample produce the same CDR3. This sequence joins TRBV11-2 and TRBJ1-2; D gene unclear. The V gene lost 0 bases and the J gene lost 6 bases, with 5 bases spanning the gap. CDR1 SGHAT and CDR2 FQNNGV come from the germline V gene. This CDR3 is 12 amino acids long. CDR3 in amino acids: CASSLEGNGYTF. In DNA, the CDR3 is TGTGCCAGCAGCTTAGAGGGAAATGGCTACACCTTC. Full variable domain (rest looked up from reference TRBV11-2 and TRBJ1-2): EAGVAQSPRYKIIEKRQSVAFWCNPISGHATLYWYQQILGQGPKLLIQFQNNGVVDDSQLPKDRFSAERLKGVDSTLKIQPAKLEDSAVYLCASSLEGNGYTFGSGTRLTVV.

CDR3 DNA: TGTGCCAGCAGTCCGGTTGGTACTGGGGCCAACGTCCTGACTTTC. Protein product: CASSPVGTGANVLTF. This chain uses TRBV6-5 with TRBJ2-6; D gene uncertain. Germline values: CDR1 MNHEY, CDR2 SVGAGI. Trimming took off 5 bases at V and 2 bases at J, with 10 bases between the two ends. This CDR3 is 15 amino acids long.

In its sample, this clone was seen a few times. The chain recombines TRBV27 with TRBJ1-2; D may be TRBD1 (5 bases). CDR1 and CDR2 from the germline V gene are MNHEY and SMNVEV (reference sequence). This CDR3 has 15 amino acids. The germline V and J ends were trimmed by 9 bases and 3 bases, with 20 bases remaining between them. DNA of the CDR3: TGTGCCAGTGGGGCGTCTACAATCCGGGACTATGGCTACACCTTC. Translated, it gives CASGASTIRDYGYTF.

V and J are TRBV29-1 and TRBJ2-3, with 8 bases lining up with TRBD1. The CDR3 totals 14 residues. V was pared by 7 bases and J by 4 bases, with 10 bases of the junction left unmatched. Per the germline V gene, CDR1 is SQVTM and CDR2 is ANQGSEA. CDR3 residues: CSALDRVKADTQYF. In nucleotides, the CDR3 is TGCAGCGCCCTGGACAGGGTGAAGGCAGATACGCAGTATTTT.

The chain uses TRBV25-1 and TRBJ2-4; D is ambiguous. The CDR3 consists of 13 residues. CDR1 is MGHDK and CDR2 is SYGVNS in the germline V gene. V was clipped by 3 bases and J by 7 bases, with 10 bases between them. This CDR3 is CASSEGARNIQYF. The CDR3 DNA is TGTGCCAGCAGTGAGGGTGCGAGGAACATTCAGTACTTC.

The chain uses TRBV2 and TRBJ2-7; the match to TRBD2 covers 10 bases. The CDR3 sequence is 15 residues long. Germline CDR1 is SNHLY and CDR2 is FYNNEI. V lost 5 bases and J lost 3; bases outside the gene matches: 7. The CDR3 here is CASSTGTSELYEQYF. Here the CDR3 DNA reads TGTGCCAGCAGTACCGGGACTAGCGAACTCTACGAGCAGTACTTC. Full variable domain (missing parts from reference TRBV2 and TRBJ2-7): EPEVTQTPSHQVTQMGQEVILRCVPISNHLYFYWYRQILGQKVEFLVSFYNNEISEKSEIFDDQFSVERPDGSNFTLKIRSTKLEDSAMYFCASSTGTSELYEQYFGPGTRLTVT.

CDR3 bases: TGCGCCAGCAGCCAGGACAGGGGCAGGGGTGGCTACACCTTC. Residues: CASSQDRGRGGYTF. J is TRBJ1-2 and V is TRBV4-3; 9 nucleotides align to TRBD1. The ends lost 3 bases at V and 7 bases at J; junction bases unmatched: 6. The CDR3 is 14 amino acids. CDR1 is LGHNA, CDR2 YSLEER, per germline.

This rearrangement joins TRBV6-5 to TRBJ2-1, with TRBD2 as a possible D gene (7 bases). The CDR3 is 15 amino acids. CDR1 MNHEY and CDR2 SVGAGI come from the germline V gene. Trimming stripped 6 bases from V and 3 bases from J, with 15 bases between. The CDR3 DNA is TGTGCCAGCAGGCGGGGGCGGCAGGTCTACAATGAGCAGTTCTTC. Protein: CASRRGRQVYNEQFF.

This chain links TRBV11-2 with TRBJ2-7; D may match TRBD1 or TRBD2 (6 bases each). CDR1 and CDR2 from the germline V gene are SGHAT and FQNNGV. The CDR3 has 12 residues. V was trimmed by 8 bases and J by 3 bases, leaving 11 bases between them. Written as DNA, the CDR3 is TGTGCCAGCGGAGGGGGGATCTACGAGCAGTACTTC. Its translation: CASGGGIYEQYF. The whole variable domain, filled in from reference TRBV11-2 and TRBJ2-7, reads EAGVAQSPRYKIIEKRQSVAFWCNPISGHATLYWYQQILGQGPKLLIQFQNNGVVDDSQLPKDRFSAERLKGVDSTLKIQPAKLEDSAVYLCASGGGIYEQYFGPGTRLTVT.

The chain is built from TRBV6-6 and TRBJ2-7; TRBD1 might be the D (6 bases). Germline CDR1 reads MNHNY; CDR2 reads SVGAGI (reference sequence). V was cut by 0 bases and J by 0 bases, with 12 bases left in between. The CDR3 length is 16 residues. The CDR3 nucleotides are TGTGCCAGCAGTTACTCGACAGGATTAAGCTCCTACGAGCAGTACTTC. Translating it yields CASSYSTGLSSYEQYF.

This clone was observed a single time. This chain links TRBV6-1 with TRBJ2-2, with unresolved D. The CDR3 is 14 amino acids. With 8 bases removed from V and 6 bases from J, the gap between germline ends came to 16 bases. Per germline, CDR1 MNHNS and CDR2 SASEGT. The chain's CDR3 is CASAQTQLAGELFF. The CDR3 bases are TGTGCCAGCGCCCAGACCCAGTTGGCCGGGGAGCTGTTTTTT.

The chain recombines TRBV30 with TRBJ2-3; perhaps TRBD2 as D (5 bases). The germline V gene has CDR1 GTSNPN and CDR2 SVGIG (reference sequence). Between the trimmed V and J ends, which lost 0 bases and 1 base, there was a span of 11 bases. The CDR3 has 15 residues. The CDR3 protein is CAWSVEGRGTDTQYF. The CDR3, as DNA: TGTGCCTGGAGTGTAGAGGGCCGCGGCACAGATACGCAGTATTTT.

The chain links TRBV5-1 to TRBJ2-1; possibly TRBD1 or TRBD2 for D (6 bases each). This CDR3 comprises 17 residues. Per germline, CDR1 SGHRS and CDR2 YFSETQ. Deletions cut 4 bases from V and 8 bases from J, with 25 bases between. CDR3: CASSKQGRLIASDEQFF. The DNA for the CDR3 is TGCGCCAGCAGCAAGCAGGGGAGGCTAATAGCTAGCGATGAGCAGTTCTTC.

This clone was counted once. The genes are TRBV11-2 and TRBJ2-7; 8 bases agree with TRBD1. The CDR3 is 16 residues long. V lost 7 bases, J lost 0 bases, and 11 bases stayed unmatched. The germline CDR1 and CDR2 sequences are SGHAT and FQNNGV. The CDR3 coding sequence is TGTGCCAGCACCCAACAGGGGGGACCGGCCTCCTACGAGCAGTACTTC. Its protein product is CASTQQGGPASYEQYF.

The V gene is TRBV7-3, the J gene TRBJ2-1; TRBD2 aligns across 10 bases. There are 16 residues in the CDR3. CDR1 and CDR2 (germline): SGHTA, FQGTGA. Unmatched junction bases numbered 12, after V lost 5 bases and J lost 8 bases. CDR3 region: CASSSPLAGVGDEQFF. The CDR3 coding sequence is TGTGCCAGCAGCAGCCCCCTAGCGGGAGTTGGCGATGAGCAGTTCTTC.